The next 22 T cell receptor beta chains were all read from a single sample in a study of T cell repertoires in cytomegalovirus infection. TCRdb re-derived calls from the reads in MiXCR, one entry per CDR3 protein. The repertoire holds 200,000 or so distinct CDR3 sequences, under 25% seen once, with around 3.1% in the top ten. What was sequenced was PBMCs. These receptors all come from a human donor in good health (CMV status not recorded). Some clones in this sample may be carry-over from other donors' samples.

There are a few counts of this clonotype. This rearrangement joins TRBV6-6 to TRBJ2-7; D ambiguous. Trimming cost V 0 bases and J 3 bases, with 12 bases left between them. Germline lookup yields CDR1 MNHNY and CDR2 SVGAGI (reference sequence). The CDR3 contains 15 residues. CDR3: CASSYSRPSLYEQYF. Written as DNA, the CDR3 is TGTGCCAGCAGTTACTCCCGACCGTCCCTCTACGAGCAGTACTTC.

This clonotype was recorded at least ten times. The V call is TRBV20-1, the J call TRBJ2-7; D is perhaps TRBD2 (5 bases). Germline V CDR1 and CDR2: DFQATT, SNEGSKA (reference sequence). Trimming removed 5 bases from V and 0 bases from J, with 11 bases in between. The CDR3 runs to 13 residues. CDR3 nucleotides: TGCAGTGCTGGGGAGCAAGGCTCCTACGAGCAGTACTTC. Amino acid sequence: CSAGEQGSYEQYF.

This clonotype was seen many times. This chain connects TRBV7-6 to TRBJ1-4; D remains ambiguous. There are 15 residues in the CDR3. Germline assignment: CDR1 SGHVS and CDR2 FNYEAQ. Trimming shortened V by 5 bases and J by 2 bases, and 12 bases separated the two germline ends. For the CDR3, the DNA is TGTGCCAGCAGCCCTAGCGGGTCTACTAATGAAAAACTGTTTTTT. Translated, it gives CASSPSGSTNEKLFF.

The chain has TRBV7-2 and TRBJ1-1, with no clear D. V lost 2 bases and J 5 bases, leaving 12 bases between the germline ends. CDR3 length: 14 residues. The germline V gene encodes CDR1 SGHTA and CDR2 FQGNSA. CDR3 bases: TGTGCCAGCAGCTTAACGTCCCGGAGAACTGAAGCTTTCTTT. Translating gives CASSLTSRRTEAFF.

The CDR3: CASSSSSGGTMAQYF. The CDR3 region has the DNA TGTGCCAGCAGCTCTTCTAGCGGGGGAACGATGGCCCAGTACTTC. The genes are TRBV11-2 and TRBJ2-5; 10 bases match TRBD2. The CDR3 loop spans 15 amino acids. Germline assignment: CDR1 SGHAT and CDR2 FQNNGV. Trimming at V came to 4 bases and at J to 9 bases, leaving 11 bases not matched to a gene. Combining the CDR3 with reference TRBV11-2 and TRBJ2-5 gives the whole variable domain EAGVAQSPRYKIIEKRQSVAFWCNPISGHATLYWYQQILGQGPKLLIQFQNNGVVDDSQLPKDRFSAERLKGVDSTLKIQPAKLEDSAVYLCASSSSSGGTMAQYFGPGTRLLVL.

The chain recombines TRBV10-3 with TRBJ1-2; no firm D call. The germline gives CDR1 ENHRY, CDR2 SYGVKD. The length of the CDR3 is 12 residues. The V gene lost 2 bases and the J gene lost 10 bases, with 11 bases spanning the gap. Here the CDR3 reads CAISETRNIYTF. The CDR3, as DNA: TGTGCCATCAGTGAGACCAGAAATATCTACACCTTC.

This clonotype was picked up many times. CDR3 protein: CASSYSNHKSDTQYF. DNA for the CDR3: TGTGCCAGCAGCTACTCAAATCATAAATCAGATACGCAGTATTTT. The chain carries TRBV7-2 and TRBJ2-3; D gene ambiguous. With 4 bases removed from V and 4 bases from J, the gap between germline ends came to 15 bases. Germline values: CDR1 SGHTA, CDR2 FQGNSA. The CDR3 extends over 15 amino acids.

Ten or more counts support this clonotype. This chain connects TRBV12-3 or TRBV12-4 to TRBJ1-4; D remains ambiguous. The CDR3 runs 11 residues. V was trimmed by 3 bases and J by 7 bases, leaving 3 bases between them. CDR3 loop: CASSLREKLFF. The CDR3 DNA is TGTGCCAGCAGTTTGCGTGAAAAACTGTTTTTT.

The table lists this clonotype with many counts. This chain links TRBV11-2 with TRBJ2-7; 7 bases align to TRBD1. The CDR3 runs to 14 residues. CDR1 and CDR2 (germline): SGHAT, FQNNGV. J lost 0 bases, V lost 4 bases, and 3 bases had no gene match. The CDR3 DNA is TGTGCCAGCAGCTCGGACAGGTTCTCCTACGAGCAGTACTTC. It is translated as CASSSDRFSYEQYF.

This clonotype has more than one count but fewer than ten. The CDR3: CASSPDLTSGRTGANVLTF. Written as DNA, the CDR3 is TGTGCCAGCAGCCCGGATTTGACTAGCGGGAGAACCGGGGCCAACGTCCTGACTTTC. The gene calls are TRBV7-2 and TRBJ2-6; 12 bases fit TRBD2. CDR1 is SGHTA and CDR2 is FQGNSA in the germline V gene. The CDR3 has 19 amino acids. With V trimmed by 5 bases and J by 4 bases, 12 bases remained unmatched.

In its sample, this clonotype was seen a few times. The J gene is TRBJ2-5, the V gene TRBV4-1, with a weak D call TRBD2 (6 bases). Germline-derived CDR1 and CDR2 are MGHRA and YSYEKL. The V end was cut by 4 bases, the J end by 2 bases, with 8 bases between. The CDR3 runs to 13 residues. The CDR3 sequence is CASSLREQETQYF. CDR3 DNA: TGCGCCAGCAGCCTACGGGAGCAAGAGACCCAGTACTTC.

This clonotype came up a few times. The chain is built from TRBV27 and TRBJ1-4; TRBD1 is a possible D gene (6 bases). Trimming shortened V by 4 bases and J by 14 bases, and 20 bases separated the two germline ends. Germline CDR1 and CDR2: MNHEY and SMNVEV (reference sequence). The CDR3 contains 14 residues. CDR3 in amino acids: CASSSTGRGIGLFF. The CDR3 coding sequence is TGTGCCAGCAGTTCCACAGGGAGAGGAATAGGGCTGTTTTTT. The complete variable domain, with remaining parts taken from reference TRBV27 and TRBJ1-4, reads EAQVTQNPRYLITVTGKKLTVTCSQNMNHEYMSWYRQDPGLGLRQIYYSMNVEVTDKGDVPEGYKVSRKEKRNFPLILESPSPNQTSLYFCASSSTGRGIGLFFGSGTQLSVL.

This chain connects TRBV12-3 or TRBV12-4 to TRBJ1-6, with D tentatively TRBD1 (5 bases). The germline V and J ends were trimmed by 3 bases and 10 bases, with 13 bases remaining between them. This CDR3 comprises 14 residues. CDR3 in amino acids: CASSFGDPGSPLHF. The CDR3 DNA reads TGTGCCAGCAGTTTTGGGGACCCGGGGTCACCCCTCCACTTT.

Many counts were recorded for this clonotype. V usage is TRBV10-3 and J usage is TRBJ2-6; tentative D call: TRBD2 (6 bases). This CDR3 region has 18 residues. Germline-derived CDR1 and CDR2 are ENHRY and SYGVKD. V gave up 2 bases and J gave up 0 bases, with 14 bases separating them. The CDR3 sequence is CAISETGDPGSGANVLTF. The CDR3 DNA reads TGTGCCATCAGTGAGACGGGGGACCCTGGCTCTGGGGCCAACGTCCTGACTTTC.

This clonotype was detected many times. The genes are TRBV7-2 and TRBJ2-1, with 13 bases matching TRBD2. V dropped 4 bases and J dropped 8; count of bases not matched to a gene: 8. Germline values: CDR1 SGHTA, CDR2 FQGNSA. The CDR3 runs 16 residues. CDR3 nucleotides: TGTGCCAGCAGCTATGCCGGGACTAGCGGGGCCGATGAGCAGTTCTTC. It yields the protein CASSYAGTSGADEQFF.

This clonotype showed up just a few times. The chain has TRBV5-1 and TRBJ2-5, with D maybe TRBD2 (6 bases). This CDR3 has 13 amino acids. Trimming stripped 6 bases from V and 4 bases from J, with 13 bases between. From germline, CDR1 is SGHRS and CDR2 YFSETQ. CDR3 nucleotide sequence: TGCGCCAGCAATGAGGGTAGCGGAGAGACCCAGTACTTC. It yields the protein CASNEGSGETQYF.

The sample holds many counts of this clonotype. The rearrangement joins TRBV7-9 to TRBJ2-5; TRBD1 is a possible D gene (5 bases). Germline V gene sequence: CDR1 SEHNR, CDR2 FQNEAQ (reference sequence). Between the trimmed V and J ends, which lost 1 base and 5 bases, there was a span of 11 bases. The CDR3 runs 14 residues. This CDR3 reads CASSLERGRETQYF. The CDR3 DNA is TGTGCCAGCAGCTTAGAAAGGGGTCGGGAGACCCAGTACTTC.

This clonotype was counted only a few times. The CDR3 loop reads CASRRTGPGQPQHF. The DNA of the CDR3 is TGTGCCAGCAGGCGGACAGGGCCGGGGCAGCCCCAGCATTTT. This chain uses TRBV6-5 with TRBJ1-5; TRBD1 aligns across 8 bases. V gave up 6 bases and J gave up 7 bases; unmatched junction bases: 8. CDR1 is MNHEY, CDR2 SVGAGI, per germline. This CDR3 is built from 14 residues.

This clonotype has at least ten counts. This chain joins TRBV12-3 or TRBV12-4 and TRBJ1-2, with 7 bases that match TRBD1. This CDR3 is 15 amino acids long. After removal of 5 bases from V and 4 bases from J, the junction contained 10 bases not matched to a gene. The CDR3 here is CASSSQGQRLYGYTF. CDR3 sequence (DNA): TGTGCCAGCAGTAGCCAGGGACAGAGACTCTATGGCTACACCTTC.

This clonotype was counted ten times or more. The V call is TRBV11-2, the J call TRBJ2-5, with 8 bases lining up with TRBD1. Losses at the gene ends were 3 bases for V and 5 bases for J; bases not matched to a gene: 14. Germline CDR1 is SGHAT and CDR2 is FQNNGV. The CDR3 contains 17 residues. The CDR3 region has the DNA TGTGCCAGCAGCTTTGCCGGATTCGACAGGGGCGGGGAGACCCAGTACTTC. This sequence encodes CASSFAGFDRGGETQYF.

This clonotype was seen at least ten times. The rearrangement uses TRBV4-1 and TRBJ1-4; D is undetermined. The ends were cut back, 1 base at V and 7 bases at J, with 16 bases in the middle. The CDR3 consists of 16 residues. Looked up from germline, CDR1 is MGHRA and CDR2 is YSYEKL. The CDR3 DNA reads TGCGCCAGCAGCCAAGTCCTAACGGCCAGCACTGAAAAACTGTTTTTT. It is translated as CASSQVLTASTEKLFF.

The genes are TRBV5-4 and TRBJ2-1; D might be TRBD2 (5 bases). Looked up from germline, CDR1 is SGHNT and CDR2 is YYREEE (reference sequence). The V gene lost 0 bases and the J gene lost 5 bases, with 15 bases spanning the gap. This CDR3 region has 16 residues. The DNA of the CDR3 is TGTGCCAGCAGCTTGGAGCTCCAGCGGTACCACAATGAGCAGTTCTTC. Translating it yields CASSLELQRYHNEQFF. The full variable domain, completed using reference TRBV5-4 and TRBJ2-1, is ETGVTQSPTHLIKTRGQQVTLRCSSQSGHNTVSWYQQALGQGPQFIFQYYREEENGRGNFPPRFSGLQFPNYSSELNVNALELDDSALYLCASSLELQRYHNEQFFGPGTRLTVL.